Following are 15 T cell receptor beta chains from one sample sequenced in a study of cytomegalovirus exposure and HLA in healthy donors. This PCR relied on a set of 60 Vbeta primers and 13 Jbeta primers. Here immunoSEQ multiplex PCR was the method, and the copy in TCRdb shows in-frame clones only, minus some. The sample lists about 210,000 clones, 80% to 90% occurring once. What was sequenced was PBMCs. These receptors were taken from a woman younger than 45 in good health and CMV-seronegative.

V and J are TRBV11-3 and TRBJ2-3; perhaps TRBD1 as D (5 bases). V was trimmed by 4 bases and J by 0 bases, leaving 11 bases between them. In germline, CDR1 is SGHNT, CDR2 YENEEA. The CDR3 is 15 residues long. The CDR3 nucleotides read TGTGCCAGCAGCTATGCTGGACACAGCACAGATACGCAGTATTTT. Encoded protein: CASSYAGHSTDTQYF.

This rearrangement joins TRBV6-6 to TRBJ2-7; D perhaps matches TRBD1 (6 bases). V lost 6 bases and J lost 5, with 20 bases in between. The CDR3 runs to 15 residues. Germline V gene sequence: CDR1 MNHNY, CDR2 SVGAGI (reference sequence). The CDR3 DNA reads TGTGCCAGCAGAGAACAGGGCTATTTGGGCAACGAGCAGTACTTC. Translation gives CASREQGYLGNEQYF.

The chain has TRBV19 and TRBJ2-2; D ambiguous. The CDR3 loop spans 10 amino acids. Looked up from germline, CDR1 is LNHDA and CDR2 is SQIVND (reference sequence). Written as DNA, the CDR3 is TGTGTCCCCTCCGCCGGGGAGCTGTTTTTT. It is translated as CVPSAGELFF.

The chain is built from TRBV5-1 and TRBJ2-5, with 11 bases that match TRBD1. There are 16 residues in the CDR3. Germline loops: CDR1 SGHRS, CDR2 YFSETQ. J was trimmed by 7 bases and V by 4 bases; bases with no gene match: 12. CDR3 sequence: CASSGKGTGGPLTQYF. Written as DNA, the CDR3 is TGCGCCAGCAGCGGAAAGGGGACAGGGGGTCCCTTGACCCAGTACTTC.

This rearrangement joins TRBV27 to TRBJ2-1; a weak D match, TRBD1 (6 bases). There are 12 residues in the CDR3. V was pared by 8 bases and J by 4 bases, with 9 bases between. Germline V gene lookup returns CDR1 MNHEY and CDR2 SMNVEV (reference sequence). The CDR3 sequence is CASADRYNEQFF. CDR3 DNA: TGTGCCAGCGCAGACAGGTACAATGAGCAGTTCTTC.

The V call is TRBV29-1, the J call TRBJ2-5; TRBD2 matches at 7 bases. V lost 6 bases, J lost 1 base, and 8 bases stayed unmatched. Germline-derived CDR1 and CDR2 are SQVTM and ANQGSEA. CDR3 length equals 14 residues. CDR3 nucleotide sequence: TGCAGCGTGGGGGGGAAAGCGCGCCAAGAGACCCAGTACTTC. It translates to CSVGGKARQETQYF.

The rearrangement links TRBV2 to TRBJ2-5; D possibly corresponds to TRBD1 (6 bases). This CDR3 contains 15 residues. CDR1 is SNHLY, CDR2 FYNNEI, per germline. The V and J ends lost 7 bases and 4 bases respectively, with 19 bases between them. CDR3 sequence: CASTFDRTIGETQYF. The CDR3 DNA follows: TGTGCCAGCACCTTTGACAGGACGATAGGAGAGACCCAGTACTTC. Together with reference TRBV2 and TRBJ2-5, the CDR3 gives the full variable domain: EPEVTQTPSHQVTQMGQEVILRCVPISNHLYFYWYRQILGQKVEFLVSFYNNEISEKSEIFDDQFSVERPDGSNFTLKIRSTKLEDSAMYFCASTFDRTIGETQYFGPGTRLLVL.

This sequence joins TRBV7-3 and TRBJ1-5; D not certain. Per germline, CDR1 SGHTA and CDR2 FQGTGA. The CDR3 is 16 amino acids. V was clipped by 11 bases and J by 2 bases, with 22 bases between them. The CDR3 is CAPLSPLPGGNQPQHF. For the CDR3, the DNA is TGTGCCCCGTTATCCCCCCTGCCCGGGGGCAATCAGCCCCAGCATTTT.

With respect to this clone: The junction and the germline gene differ at one end; a read error may be behind it. This chain joins TRBV7-9 and TRBJ1-1; 8 positions match TRBD1. The CDR3 length is 19 residues. The germline CDR1 and CDR2 sequences are SEHNR and FQNEAQ (reference sequence). The CDR3 reads CSSSWEVGQGGFSITEAFF. The CDR3 region has the DNA TGTTCCAGCAGCTGGGAAGTTGGACAGGGAGGTTTTTCGATCACTGAAGCTTTCTTT.

The chain has TRBV7-6 and TRBJ1-1; 11 nucleotides agree with TRBD1. V shed 8 bases and J 7 bases; nucleotides not matched to a gene: 21. The CDR3 totals 18 residues. The germline V gene has CDR1 SGHVS and CDR2 FNYEAQ. In DNA, the CDR3 is TGTGCCAGCCCTGGGACAGGGGGAGGCCCACGGAGGCGGGGTGAAGCTTTCTTT. Translated: CASPGTGGGPRRRGEAFF.

The gene calls are TRBV11-2 and TRBJ2-1, with D possibly matching TRBD2 (5 bases). V lost 2 bases and J 4 bases, leaving 6 bases between the germline ends. There are 13 residues in the CDR3. The germline V gene has CDR1 SGHAT and CDR2 FQNNGV. CDR3 sequence reads: CASSLRGYNEQFF. The DNA of the CDR3 is TGTGCCAGCAGCTTACGGGGTTACAATGAGCAGTTCTTC.

The chain combines TRBV7-9 with TRBJ2-5; D is uncertain. The CDR3 spans 14 residues. CDR1 is SEHNR, CDR2 FQNEAQ, per germline (reference sequence). With 5 bases removed from V and 7 bases from J, the gap between germline ends came to 17 bases. CDR3 nucleotide sequence: TGTGCCAGCAGCCCCCCTGCAATGAGTGGGACCCAGTACTTC. Translation: CASSPPAMSGTQYF.

The J gene is TRBJ1-5, the V gene TRBV28, with D possibly being TRBD1 (5 bases). Germline CDR1 and CDR2: MDHEN and SYDVKM. The V end was cut by 6 bases, the J end by 5 bases, with 14 bases between. The CDR3 covers 14 residues. The CDR3 protein is CASSSPGTDQPQHF. As DNA, the CDR3 is TGTGCCAGCAGCTCCCCAGGGACTGATCAGCCCCAGCATTTT.

The J gene is TRBJ1-5, the V gene TRBV28; TRBD1 agrees at 9 bases. The germline V gene encodes CDR1 MDHEN and CDR2 SYDVKM. CDR3 size: 15 residues. The trim removed 3 bases at V and 5 bases at J, leaving 5 bases unmatched. CDR3 DNA: TGTGCCAGCAGTTTTAGCGGGACAGGGCATCAGCCCCAGCATTTT. This gives the protein CASSFSGTGHQPQHF. Drawing the rest from reference TRBV28 and TRBJ1-5, the complete variable domain is DVKVTQSSRYLVKRTGEKVFLECVQDMDHENMFWYRQDPGLGLRLIYFSYDVKMKEKGDIPEGYSVSREKKERFSLILESASTNQTSMYLCASSFSGTGHQPQHFGDGTRLSIL.

This chain uses TRBV19 with TRBJ2-3; perhaps TRBD1 as D (6 bases). Germline CDR1 reads LNHDA; CDR2 reads SQIVND (reference sequence). This CDR3 has 15 amino acids. The V gene lost 3 bases and the J gene lost 3 bases, with 13 bases spanning the gap. CDR3 in DNA: TGTGCCAGTAGTATTCGCGGACAGAGGACAGATACGCAGTATTTT. Protein sequence: CASSIRGQRTDTQYF.